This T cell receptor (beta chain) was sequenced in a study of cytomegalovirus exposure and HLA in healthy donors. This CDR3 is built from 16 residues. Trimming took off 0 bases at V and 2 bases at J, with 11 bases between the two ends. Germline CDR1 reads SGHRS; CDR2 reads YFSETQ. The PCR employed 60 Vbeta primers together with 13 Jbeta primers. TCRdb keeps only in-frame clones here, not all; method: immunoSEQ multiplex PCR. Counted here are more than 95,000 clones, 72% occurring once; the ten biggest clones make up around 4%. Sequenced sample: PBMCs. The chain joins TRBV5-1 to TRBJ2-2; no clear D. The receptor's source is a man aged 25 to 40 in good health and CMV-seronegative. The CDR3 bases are TGCGCCAGCAGCTTGGGTCCAGGTAGAAACACCGGGGAGCTGTTTTTT. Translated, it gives CASSLGPGRNTGELFF.